Following are 17 T cell receptor beta chains from one sample sequenced in a study of blood T cell repertoires in COVID-19. Profiled with immunoSEQ multiplex PCR; TCRdb holds only in-frame clones, not every one. The sample comprises 20,000 to 25,000 clones, around 90% of which are singletons, and 5.5% to 7.5% rests with the top ten. Sequenced input: peripheral blood. These TCRs come from a woman older than 75 with active COVID-19.

The rearrangement joins TRBV11-2 to TRBJ2-7; weak D call: TRBD1 (5 bases). Germline CDR1 SGHAT, CDR2 FQNNGV. CDR3 size: 15 residues. Trimming pared 7 bases from V and 1 base from J, leaving 17 bases between. CDR3 protein: CASKKGADLSYEQYF. In DNA form, the CDR3 reads TGTGCCAGCAAAAAAGGGGCAGACCTATCCTACGAGCAGTACTTC.

The V gene is TRBV20-1, the J gene TRBJ2-5, with 11 nucleotides matching TRBD2. CDR3 length: 16 residues. Trimming took 3 bases from V and 5 from J; bases not matched to a gene: 11. Germline V gives CDR1 DFQATT, CDR2 SNEGSKA (reference sequence). CDR3 nucleotide sequence: TGCAGTGCTAGTAAGACTAGCGGGGTGGTAGGGGAGACCCAGTACTTC. Translation: CSASKTSGVVGETQYF.

CDR3 residues: CASSLSAGRGNTEAFF. CDR3 in DNA: TGTGCCAGTAGTCTGAGTGCAGGGCGGGGGAACACTGAAGCTTTCTTT. The rearrangement links TRBV19 to TRBJ1-1; TRBD1 is a possible D gene (5 bases). CDR3 size: 16 residues. Germline values: CDR1 LNHDA, CDR2 SQIVND (reference sequence). V gave up 5 bases and J gave up 1 base, with 17 bases separating them.

The chain joins TRBV4-2 to TRBJ2-5, with D perhaps matching TRBD2 (6 bases). Between the trimmed V and J ends, which lost 1 base and 5 bases, there was a span of 8 bases. This CDR3 is built from 13 residues. Germline assignment: CDR1 LGHNA and CDR2 YNFKEQ. The CDR3 spells CASSQGGEETQYF. The CDR3 nucleotides are TGTGCCAGCAGCCAAGGCGGGGAGGAGACCCAGTACTTC.

V and J are TRBV7-9 and TRBJ2-1; 9 positions agree with TRBD2. CDR1 is SEHNR and CDR2 is FQNEAQ in the germline V gene (reference sequence). The V segment lost 5 bases and the J segment 12 bases; nucleotides outside the gene matches: 8. CDR3 length: 13 residues. CDR3 sequence (DNA): TGTGCCAGCAGCCCCAGCGGGGGGTCTGTGCAGTTCTTC. Translation: CASSPSGGSVQFF.

The CDR3 sequence is CASSAYNEQFF. The CDR3 DNA follows: TGTGCCAGCAGTGCTTACAATGAGCAGTTCTTC. The chain couples TRBV2 to TRBJ2-1; D is unresolved. Germline CDR1 and CDR2: SNHLY and FYNNEI. Between the trimmed V and J ends, which lost 4 bases and 4 bases, there was a span of 2 bases. The CDR3 has 11 residues.

The chain is built from TRBV12-3 or TRBV12-4 and TRBJ1-5; D is undetermined. This CDR3 comprises 12 residues. V dropped 3 bases and J dropped 9 bases, with 9 bases sitting between them. The CDR3 loop is CASSFGLGPQHF. The CDR3 nucleotides are TGTGCCAGCAGTTTCGGGTTGGGGCCCCAGCATTTT.

The V call is TRBV5-8, the J call TRBJ2-1; the match to TRBD2 covers 8 bases. J gave up 5 bases and V 2 bases, and 3 bases lay outside the gene matches. The CDR3 loop spans 14 amino acids. Germline CDR1 and CDR2: SGHTS and YDEGEE. This CDR3 reads CASSLSGGHNEQFF. CDR3 nucleotide sequence: TGTGCCAGCAGCTTATCGGGGGGGCACAATGAGCAGTTCTTC.

The V and J genes are TRBV5-4 and TRBJ1-4, with 7 bases lining up with TRBD1. The CDR3 runs 14 residues. Looked up from germline, CDR1 is SGHNT and CDR2 is YYREEE (reference sequence). V dropped 2 bases and J dropped 6; count of bases not matched to a gene: 4. Written as DNA, the CDR3 is TGTGCCAGCAGCTTACAGGGGCGGTATGAAAAACTGTTTTTT. Translated: CASSLQGRYEKLFF.

In its sample, this clone was seen once. This chain uses TRBV7-8 with TRBJ2-3; D is perhaps TRBD1 (5 bases). Germline CDR1 and CDR2: SGHVS and FQNEAQ. The CDR3 totals 15 residues. Trimming took 3 bases from V and 4 from J, leaving 14 bases between them. CDR3 sequence: CASSFPAGFADTQYF. CDR3 nucleotide sequence: TGTGCCAGCAGCTTCCCCGCAGGGTTTGCAGATACGCAGTATTTT.

The chain combines TRBV25-1 with TRBJ2-7; D remains unclear. This CDR3 contains 11 residues. CDR1 and CDR2 (germline): MGHDK, SYGVNS. Trimming removed 0 bases from V and 7 bases from J, with 4 bases in between. CDR3 DNA: TGTGCCAGCAGTGAATACGGGGAGCAGTACTTC. Its protein product is CASSEYGEQYF.

The V call is TRBV4-2, the J call TRBJ2-7; 9 bases fit TRBD1. This CDR3 comprises 16 residues. Germline V gene sequence: CDR1 LGHNA, CDR2 YNFKEQ. The V gene end was trimmed by 7 bases and the J gene end by 1 base; junction bases not matched to a gene: 11. The CDR3 protein is CASTPHAGQGSYEQYF. DNA of the CDR3: TGTGCCAGCACTCCCCACGCGGGACAGGGTTCCTACGAGCAGTACTTC.

The rearrangement links TRBV4-3 to TRBJ2-7; 8 bases are shared with TRBD2. The CDR3 sequence is 16 residues long. Per the germline V gene, CDR1 is LGHNA and CDR2 is YSLEER. Germline trimming cut 0 bases from V and 2 bases from J; bases unmatched to any gene: 6. The DNA of the CDR3 is TGCGCCAGCAGCCAAGAGAAGCGGGGGCTAACCTACGAGCAGTACTTC. Translated: CASSQEKRGLTYEQYF.

This clone was observed a single time. The chain recombines TRBV4-1 with TRBJ1-4; D possibly corresponds to TRBD1 (6 bases). V lost 4 bases to trimming and J lost 5 bases, with 14 bases between them. Per the germline V gene, CDR1 is MGHRA and CDR2 is YSYEKL. The CDR3 contains 15 residues. CDR3 DNA: TGCGCCAGCAGCCCCAGGACAGCCCAAAATGAAAAACTGTTTTTT. This gives the protein CASSPRTAQNEKLFF.

The chain has TRBV6-5 and TRBJ2-7, with TRBD1 as a possible D gene (7 bases). The CDR3 covers 15 residues. Germline V gene sequence: CDR1 MNHEY, CDR2 SVGAGI. V lost 4 bases, J lost 4 bases, and 17 bases lay in between. The CDR3 loop reads CASSWRQGGLYEQYF. In nucleotides, the CDR3 is TGTGCCAGCAGTTGGCGACAGGGAGGTTTATACGAGCAGTACTTC.

This sequence joins TRBV10-2 and TRBJ2-7; 8 nucleotides align to TRBD2. Germline V lookup: CDR1 WSHSY, CDR2 SAAADI. The CDR3 is made up of 15 amino acids. Trimming removed 3 bases from V and 0 bases from J; junction bases left unmatched: 4. The CDR3 bases are TGCGCCAGCAGTGAACCGAGCGGGGGCTCCTACGAGCAGTACTTC. It is translated as CASSEPSGGSYEQYF.

The chain recombines TRBV5-8 with TRBJ1-3; D remains unclear. The V gene's germline CDR1 is SGHTS and CDR2 YDEGEE. The CDR3 runs to 15 residues. The V end was cut by 0 bases, the J end by 0 bases, with 7 bases between. The CDR3 DNA reads TGTGCCAGCAGCTTGGAAGGGAGCTCTGGAAACACCATATATTTT. Its protein is CASSLEGSSGNTIYF.